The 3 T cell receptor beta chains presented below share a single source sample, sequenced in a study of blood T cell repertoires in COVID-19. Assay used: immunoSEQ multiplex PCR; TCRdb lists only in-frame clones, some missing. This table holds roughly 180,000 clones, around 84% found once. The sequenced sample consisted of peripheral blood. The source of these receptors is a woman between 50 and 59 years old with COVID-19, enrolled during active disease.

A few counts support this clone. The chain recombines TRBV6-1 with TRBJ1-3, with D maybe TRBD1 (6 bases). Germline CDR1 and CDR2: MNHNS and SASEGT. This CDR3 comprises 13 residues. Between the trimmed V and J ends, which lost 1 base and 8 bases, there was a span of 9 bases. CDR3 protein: CASSEVGGHTIYF. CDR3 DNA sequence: TGTGCCAGCAGTGAAGTGGGGGGGCACACCATATATTTT.

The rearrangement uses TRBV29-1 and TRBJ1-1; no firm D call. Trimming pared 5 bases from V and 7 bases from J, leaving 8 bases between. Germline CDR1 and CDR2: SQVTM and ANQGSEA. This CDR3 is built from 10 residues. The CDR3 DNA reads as TGCAGCGTTTCGTACGGTGAAGCTTTCTTT. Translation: CSVSYGEAFF.

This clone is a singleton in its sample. The CDR3 reads CASSPGQGGTYGYTF. In nucleotides, the CDR3 is TGTGCCAGCTCACCAGGACAGGGGGGCACCTATGGCTACACCTTC. The chain uses TRBV18 and TRBJ1-2, with 10 nucleotides matching TRBD1. V trimming: 2 bases; J trimming: 4 bases; junction bases outside the gene matches: 4. CDR1 and CDR2 from the germline V gene are KGHSH and LQKENI. The CDR3 covers 15 residues.